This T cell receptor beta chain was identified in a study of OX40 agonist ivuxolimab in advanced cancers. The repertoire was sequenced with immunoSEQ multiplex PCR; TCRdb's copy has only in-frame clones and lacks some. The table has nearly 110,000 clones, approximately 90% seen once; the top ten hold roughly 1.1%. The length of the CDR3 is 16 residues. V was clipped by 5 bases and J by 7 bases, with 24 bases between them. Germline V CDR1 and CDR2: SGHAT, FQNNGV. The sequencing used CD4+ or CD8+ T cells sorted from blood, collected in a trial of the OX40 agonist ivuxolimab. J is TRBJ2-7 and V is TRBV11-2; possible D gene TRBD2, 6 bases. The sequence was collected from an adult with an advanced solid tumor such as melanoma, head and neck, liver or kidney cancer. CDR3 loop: CASSHRTPQGTREQYF. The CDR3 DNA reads TGTGCCAGCAGCCACCGGACACCCCAAGGGACTCGGGAGCAGTACTTC.